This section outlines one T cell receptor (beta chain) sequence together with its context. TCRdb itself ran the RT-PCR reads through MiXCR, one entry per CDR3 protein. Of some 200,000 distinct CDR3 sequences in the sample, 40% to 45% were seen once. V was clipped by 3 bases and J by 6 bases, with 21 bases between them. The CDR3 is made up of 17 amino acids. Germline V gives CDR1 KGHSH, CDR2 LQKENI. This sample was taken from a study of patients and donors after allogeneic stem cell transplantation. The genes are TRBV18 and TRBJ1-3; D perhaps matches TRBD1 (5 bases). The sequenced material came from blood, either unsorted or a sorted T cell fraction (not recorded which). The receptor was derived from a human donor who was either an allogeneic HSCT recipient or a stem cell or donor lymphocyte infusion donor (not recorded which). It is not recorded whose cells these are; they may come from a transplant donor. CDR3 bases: TGTGCCAGCTCACCTATTACCCAGAAGGGGAGTTTAAACACCATATATTTT. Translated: CASSPITQKGSLNTIYF.